These 21 T cell receptor beta chains originate from one sample sequenced in a study of T cells in Graves' hyperthyroidism and ophthalmopathy. Amplification of TCR beta CDR3 regions was performed using RNA transcripts as template. HTBI primers were the set used in a first-round RT-PCR of the TCR CDR3. MiXCR was run by TCRdb on the multiplex PCR reads, yielding one entry per CDR3 protein. The sample yields around 340,000 distinct CDR3 sequences, roughly a sixth seen once. The specimen was blood. These receptors originate from a woman in her twenties or thirties with Graves' hyperthyroidism that later progressed to Graves' ophthalmopathy.

This clonotype was recorded at least ten times. CDR3 in DNA: TGTGCCAGCAGCTCCAGTCCGCAAGATACGCAGTATTTT. Translating gives CASSSSPQDTQYF. This sequence joins TRBV7-8 and TRBJ2-3; D not certain. The germline V and J ends were trimmed by 4 bases and 5 bases, with 10 bases remaining between them. CDR1 and CDR2 from the germline V gene are SGHVS and FQNEAQ. This CDR3 spans 13 amino acids.

This clonotype was seen repeatedly, ten times or more. CDR3 amino acids: CASSQLTGRNTGELFF. CDR3 DNA: TGTGCCAGCAGCCAACTGACGGGGAGGAACACCGGGGAGCTGTTTTTT. The chain joins TRBV3-1 to TRBJ2-2; a weak D match, TRBD2 (5 bases). V shed 2 bases and J shed 1 base, with 11 bases lying between them. The germline V gene encodes CDR1 LGHDT and CDR2 YNNKEL (reference sequence). This CDR3 spans 16 amino acids.

This clonotype was seen at least ten times. The V call is TRBV15, the J call TRBJ2-3; D remains unclear. CDR3 length: 12 residues. Trimming pared 1 base from V and 8 bases from J, leaving 7 bases between. Germline CDR1 reads LNHNV; CDR2 reads YYDKDF (reference sequence). CDR3 nucleotide sequence: TGTGCCACCAGCAGAGCTATGAGTACGCAGTATTTT. This gives the protein CATSRAMSTQYF.

This clonotype was recorded at least ten times. The chain carries TRBV24-1 and TRBJ1-2, with 7 bases aligning to TRBD1. The CDR3 loop spans 14 amino acids. Germline CDR1 reads KGHDR; CDR2 reads SFDVKD. Trimming at V came to 2 bases and at J to 5 bases, leaving 4 bases not matched to a gene. CDR3 region: CATSDYGQAYGYTF. In nucleotides, the CDR3 is TGTGCCACCAGTGATTATGGACAGGCTTATGGCTACACCTTC.

The V and J genes are TRBV30 and TRBJ2-5; 9 nucleotides agree with TRBD1. V dropped 6 bases and J dropped 5; count of bases not matched to a gene: 19. Germline V CDR1 and CDR2: GTSNPN, SVGIG (reference sequence). CDR3 size: 17 residues. CDR3 amino acids: CACPQGTGTTIQETQYF. CDR3 bases: TGTGCCTGCCCACAGGGGACAGGGACCACTATTCAGGAGACCCAGTACTTC.

This clonotype appeared a few times. The chain couples TRBV10-3 to TRBJ2-1; D is unclear. Germline CDR1 ENHRY, CDR2 SYGVKD. The CDR3 runs to 13 residues. Trimming pared 7 bases from V and 5 bases from J, leaving 12 bases between. The DNA for the CDR3 is TGTGCCATCAAAACACAGAGTGACAATGAGCAGTTCTTC. Its protein product is CAIKTQSDNEQFF.

In this sample, this clonotype turned up many times. This sequence joins TRBV6-1 and TRBJ2-3; D might be TRBD1 or TRBD2, each matching 5 bases. Between the trimmed V and J ends, which lost 5 bases and 6 bases, there was a span of 18 bases. CDR3 length: 15 residues. Germline loops: CDR1 MNHNS, CDR2 SASEGT. Here the CDR3 reads CASSRGDPRWDTQYF. The DNA of the CDR3 is TGTGCCAGCAGTCGAGGGGACCCCAGGTGGGATACGCAGTATTTT.

This clonotype showed up just once. The genes are TRBV29-1 and TRBJ2-7, with D perhaps TRBD1 (6 bases). CDR1 is SQVTM, CDR2 ANQGSEA, per germline. V was pared by 6 bases and J by 4 bases, with 19 bases between. This CDR3 has 14 residues. CDR3 DNA: TGCAGCGTATCGGTGGGGGCAGGGGCTTACGAGCAGTACTTC. Protein: CSVSVGAGAYEQYF.

Only a few counts were recorded for this clonotype. One junction end disagrees with the germline gene, perhaps due to a read error. This sequence joins TRBV12-3 or TRBV12-4 and TRBJ2-2; D perhaps matches TRBD2 (6 bases). This CDR3 spans 17 amino acids. The CDR3 is CASSFPTAPGNTGGLFF. As DNA, the CDR3 is TGTGCCAGCAGTTTCCCTACCGCACCGGGGAACACCGGGGGGCTGTTTTTT.

In its sample, this clonotype was seen a few times. This CDR3 reads CASSLMHGGNSGNTIYF. The DNA of the CDR3 is TGTGCCAGCAGCTTAATGCACGGGGGTAACTCTGGAAACACCATATATTTT. The J gene is TRBJ1-3, the V gene TRBV7-3; possibly TRBD1 for D (5 bases). Germline CDR1 reads SGHTA; CDR2 reads FQGTGA. The V gene lost 1 base and the J gene lost 0 bases, with 13 bases spanning the gap. The CDR3 has 17 residues.

As concerns this clonotype: This may stem from a read error, because a much larger clone lies one nucleotide away. The J gene is TRBJ2-5, the V gene TRBV28, with TRBD1 identical over 8 bases. The germline V gene has CDR1 MDHEN and CDR2 SYDVKM. The CDR3 is 15 residues long. In nucleotides, the CDR3 is TGTACCAGCAGTTTTGAGACAGGGGCGGGAGAGACCCAGTACTTC. This translates into CTSSFETGAGETQYF.

This clonotype was picked up many times. The V call is TRBV20-1, the J call TRBJ2-1; D is ambiguous. The germline CDR1 and CDR2 sequences are DFQATT and SNEGSKA (reference sequence). Trimming left V 1 base short and J 4 bases short, with 5 bases between. The CDR3 extends over 12 amino acids. The CDR3, as DNA: TGCAGTGCTAGAGCACGGTACAATGAGCAGTTCTTC. It yields the protein CSARARYNEQFF.

This clonotype has ten or more counts. The chain links TRBV6-1 to TRBJ1-1; the D gene is possibly TRBD1 (5 bases). The length of the CDR3 is 17 residues. Germline V gene sequence: CDR1 MNHNS, CDR2 SASEGT. The V gene lost 6 bases and the J gene lost 4 bases, with 24 bases spanning the gap. The chain's CDR3 is CASSPGRGSPTGTEAFF. The CDR3 nucleotides are TGTGCCAGCAGCCCCGGGAGGGGCTCCCCGACGGGCACTGAAGCTTTCTTT.

Ten or more counts support this clonotype. The chain carries TRBV4-1 and TRBJ2-7; maybe TRBD1 (5 bases). Germline-derived CDR1 and CDR2 are MGHRA and YSYEKL. Trimming pared 0 bases from V and 6 bases from J, leaving 15 bases between. CDR3 length equals 15 residues. CDR3 DNA sequence: TGCGCCAGCAGCCAAGAGGACCGGCTTAGGGGCGAGCAGTACTTC. It encodes CASSQEDRLRGEQYF.

This clonotype was picked up many times. The J gene is TRBJ2-3, the V gene TRBV25-1; D may match TRBD1 or TRBD2 (5 bases each). The CDR3 covers 13 residues. Per germline, CDR1 MGHDK and CDR2 SYGVNS. The V end was cut by 10 bases, the J end by 9 bases, with 20 bases between. In nucleotides, the CDR3 is TGTGCCACCCAACGGGAAGGGGACGGGACGCAGTATTTT. Protein sequence: CATQREGDGTQYF.

This clonotype was seen many times. The CDR3 protein is CAIRASGEWAREQFF. The CDR3 bases are TGTGCCATCAGGGCTAGCGGTGAGTGGGCGCGTGAGCAGTTCTTC. The chain employs TRBV10-3 and TRBJ2-1; 7 bases line up with TRBD2. The CDR3 covers 15 residues. V was pared by 6 bases and J by 9 bases, with 14 bases of the junction left unmatched. Germline lookup yields CDR1 ENHRY and CDR2 SYGVKD.

As to this clonotype: Possible read error: a much larger clone is one base away. This sequence joins TRBV18 and TRBJ2-3; 7 bases map to TRBD1. Germline V gene sequence: CDR1 KGHSH, CDR2 LQKENI. The CDR3 contains 14 residues. After removal of 8 bases from V and 4 bases from J, the junction contained 9 bases not matched to a gene. CDR3 in amino acids: CASSLRQGPDTQYF. In DNA form, the CDR3 reads TGTGCCAGCAGTCTCCGACAGGGACCAGATACGCAGTATTTT.

This clonotype was counted between two and nine times. This rearrangement joins TRBV6-6 to TRBJ2-1; D gene uncertain. CDR1 and CDR2 from the germline V gene are MNHNY and SVGAGI (reference sequence). V lost 2 bases to trimming and J lost 8 bases, with 7 bases between them. This CDR3 spans 12 amino acids. CDR3 protein: CASSYTRDEQFF. DNA of the CDR3: TGTGCCAGCAGTTACACCCGCGATGAGCAGTTCTTC.

This sequence joins TRBV12-3 or TRBV12-4 and TRBJ1-5; weak D call: TRBD1 (5 bases). Between the trimmed V and J ends, which lost 6 bases and 1 base, there was a span of 19 bases. The CDR3 is 17 amino acids. CDR3 loop: CASSPGTDAWSNQPQHF. CDR3 nucleotides: TGTGCCAGCAGCCCTGGGACGGACGCTTGGAGCAATCAGCCCCAGCATTTT.

This clonotype was recorded many times. The CDR3 DNA reads TGTGCCAGCAGTGAAACGAGGGGCGCCTTGTATGGCTACACCTTC. Translated, it gives CASSETRGALYGYTF. The chain is built from TRBV6-1 and TRBJ1-2; perhaps TRBD1 as D (5 bases). The germline V gene has CDR1 MNHNS and CDR2 SASEGT. CDR3 length: 15 residues. V gave up 2 bases and J gave up 5 bases, with 15 bases separating them.

This clonotype was seen at least ten times. The chain links TRBV29-1 to TRBJ2-2; D is ambiguous. V lost 0 bases, J lost 7 bases, and 12 bases lay in between. This CDR3 region has 14 residues. Germline V lookup: CDR1 SQVTM, CDR2 ANQGSEA. The CDR3 loop is CSVEDRSFGGELFF. In DNA form, the CDR3 reads TGCAGCGTTGAAGACAGGTCGTTTGGCGGGGAGCTGTTTTTT.